This TCR beta chain was profiled in a study of blood T cell repertoires in COVID-19. TCRdb's table, derived via immunoSEQ multiplex PCR, lists solely in-frame clones and lacks some. The sample holds more than 110,000 clones, about 87% seen once. V was clipped by 6 bases and J by 10 bases; unmatched bases: 13. Germline loops: CDR1 MNHEY, CDR2 SVGEGT. This CDR3 is built from 16 residues. Material: peripheral blood. V gene TRBV6-2 or TRBV6-3 combines with J gene TRBJ2-1; TRBD2 matches 12 bases. The origin of this receptor is a human donor in a cohort sampled during active COVID-19. As DNA, the CDR3 is TGTGCCAGCAGCCCGGGGCTAGCGGGGGGGCGAGGAGAGCAGTTCTTC. Protein product: CASSPGLAGGRGEQFF.